The sequence of this T cell receptor (beta chain) was determined in a study of radiation and T cells in renal cell carcinoma. General observations from the study: Without pretreatment biopsies, baseline tumor clonotype presence was undetermined.

Worth noting for this clone: Its cognate antigen is unknown.

Generated by immunoSEQ multiplex PCR, the TCRdb table keeps only in-frame clones and is missing some. The table lists 150,000 or so clones, about 87% of them singletons. As to time point: blood 4 weeks post-SBRT, at nephrectomy. The treatment here: 15 Gy SBRT to primary tumor, nephrectomy 4 weeks later. The sequence came from a woman aged 50 to 65 with renal cell carcinoma. The sequenced sample was blood, obtained from a patient whose treatment included radiotherapy and nephrectomy.

The DNA for the CDR3 is TGTGCCAGTAGTTCAGACGGGACAGGGAGTTATCAGCCCCAGCATTTT. It is translated as CASSSDGTGSYQPQHF. The J gene is TRBJ1-5, the V gene TRBV19, with 9 bases fitting TRBD1. Germline V gene lookup returns CDR1 LNHDA and CDR2 SQIVND (reference sequence). Losses at the gene ends were 5 bases for V and 5 bases for J; bases not matched to a gene: 10. The CDR3 is made up of 16 amino acids. The complete variable domain, with remaining parts taken from reference TRBV19 and TRBJ1-5, reads DGGITQSPKYLFRKEGQNVTLSCEQNLNHDAMYWYRQDPGQGLRLIYYSQIVNDFQKGDIAEGYSVSREKKESFPLTVTSAQKNPTAFYLCASSSDGTGSYQPQHFGDGTRLSIL.